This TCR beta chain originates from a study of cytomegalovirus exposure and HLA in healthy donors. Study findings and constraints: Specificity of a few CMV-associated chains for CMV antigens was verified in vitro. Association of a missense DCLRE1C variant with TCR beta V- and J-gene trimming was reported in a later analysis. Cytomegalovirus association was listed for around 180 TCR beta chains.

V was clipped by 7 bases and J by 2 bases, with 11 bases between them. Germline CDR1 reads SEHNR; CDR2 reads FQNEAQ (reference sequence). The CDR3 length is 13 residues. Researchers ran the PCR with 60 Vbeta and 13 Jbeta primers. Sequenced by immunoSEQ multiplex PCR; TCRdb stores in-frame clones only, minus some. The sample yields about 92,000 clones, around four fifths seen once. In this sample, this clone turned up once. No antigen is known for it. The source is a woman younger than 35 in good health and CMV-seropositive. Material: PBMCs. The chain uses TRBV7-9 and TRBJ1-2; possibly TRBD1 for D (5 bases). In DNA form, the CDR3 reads TGTGCCAGCACCGTGACAGACAACTATGGCTACACCTTC. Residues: CASTVTDNYGYTF.